The 22 T cell receptor beta chains below were found in one sample sequenced in a study of blood T cell repertoires in COVID-19. Clones were read by immunoSEQ multiplex PCR, and TCRdb kept only the in-frame ones, dropping some. This repertoire shows 300,000 or so clones, about 90% found once; its top ten account for around 1.5%. The sample comprised peripheral blood. The receptors stem from a woman aged 40 to 50 who had recovered from COVID-19.

This clone was seen a few times. This chain joins TRBV9 and TRBJ1-2; 10 bases are shared with TRBD1. The V gene end was trimmed by 2 bases and the J gene end by 4 bases; junction bases not matched to a gene: 5. The CDR3 has 15 amino acids. The germline V gene has CDR1 SGDLS and CDR2 YYNGEE. As DNA, the CDR3 is TGTGCCAGCAGCGTCGGGACAGGGGTGGCCTATGGCTACACCTTC. Translating it yields CASSVGTGVAYGYTF.

A single count supports this clone. The rearrangement joins TRBV18 to TRBJ2-3, with 7 bases that match TRBD1. V was clipped by 3 bases and J by 6 bases; unmatched bases: 9. Germline-derived CDR1 and CDR2 are KGHSH and LQKENI. The CDR3 is made up of 15 amino acids. The CDR3 is CASSPPGQQPDTQYF. The CDR3 bases are TGTGCCAGCTCACCCCCGGGACAGCAGCCCGATACGCAGTATTTT.

This chain connects TRBV5-1 to TRBJ1-3; D not resolved. V was trimmed by 4 bases and J by 0 bases, leaving 14 bases between them. This CDR3 has 16 amino acids. Germline V lookup: CDR1 SGHRS, CDR2 YFSETQ. In DNA form, the CDR3 reads TGCGCCAGCAGCCAAGACGGAGTACTCTCTGGAAACACCATATATTTT. As protein: CASSQDGVLSGNTIYF.

This clone occurred many times. This chain links TRBV4-1 with TRBJ2-5; 7 bases fit TRBD1. Germline assignment: CDR1 MGHRA and CDR2 YSYEKL. The CDR3 runs 17 residues. V dropped 1 base and J dropped 3; count of bases not matched to a gene: 11. CDR3 in amino acids: CASSQGPLRGREETQYF. As DNA, the CDR3 is TGCGCCAGCAGCCAAGGACCCCTGAGGGGGCGGGAAGAGACCCAGTACTTC.

In DNA form, the CDR3 reads TGTGCCAGCAGCCTAGAAGTCGACCAAGAGACCCAGTACTTC. Translation gives CASSLEVDQETQYF. The V gene is TRBV2, the J gene TRBJ2-5; D uncertain. Germline lookup yields CDR1 SNHLY and CDR2 FYNNEI. The CDR3 loop spans 14 amino acids. V was cut by 6 bases and J by 0 bases, with 11 bases left in between.

This clone was counted a few times. This chain uses TRBV11-2 with TRBJ1-6; the D gene is possibly TRBD1 (5 bases). Trimming shortened V by 4 bases and J by 10 bases, and 14 bases separated the two germline ends. The CDR3 has 14 residues. Germline V gene sequence: CDR1 SGHAT, CDR2 FQNNGV. In nucleotides, the CDR3 is TGTGCCAGCAGCTCTTGGGGGAGGTACTCACCCCTCCACTTT. As protein: CASSSWGRYSPLHF.

This chain connects TRBV20-1 to TRBJ2-5; 9 bases map to TRBD2. The J call may be incorrect, as the DNA end agrees better with TRBJ2-7. The CDR3 covers 16 residues. The germline V gene encodes CDR1 DFQATT and CDR2 SNEGSKA (reference sequence). The CDR3 is CSASSPPRGGSYEQYF. As DNA, the CDR3 is TGCAGTGCTAGTTCTCCCCCGCGGGGGGGTTCCTACGAGCAGTACTTC.

This clone was recorded a few times. This chain connects TRBV19 to TRBJ1-2, with 9 nucleotides matching TRBD1. The CDR3 sequence is 16 residues long. Germline V lookup: CDR1 LNHDA, CDR2 SQIVND (reference sequence). V trimming: 6 bases; J trimming: 5 bases; junction bases outside the gene matches: 13. The CDR3 DNA reads TGTGCCAGTAGATCCACCGGGACAGGGTTCTGGTATGGCTACACCTTC. It encodes CASRSTGTGFWYGYTF.

The chain recombines TRBV9 with TRBJ1-6; no firm D call. CDR1 and CDR2 from the germline V gene are SGDLS and YYNGEE. This CDR3 has 16 residues. V lost 0 bases and J lost 1, with 8 bases in between. CDR3 sequence reads: CASSVDHRSYNSPLHF. The CDR3 DNA is TGTGCCAGCAGCGTAGATCATCGGTCCTATAATTCACCCCTCCACTTT.

The table lists this clone with a count of one. The V gene is TRBV5-8, the J gene TRBJ1-5; D call uncertain. The ends were cut back, 4 bases at V and 3 bases at J, with 11 bases in the middle. Per germline, CDR1 SGHTS and CDR2 YDEGEE. The CDR3 length is 14 residues. The CDR3 DNA follows: TGTGCCAGCAGCCTAGAGCCCTACAATCAGCCCCAGCATTTT. Amino acids: CASSLEPYNQPQHF. Drawing the rest from reference TRBV5-8 and TRBJ1-5, the complete variable domain is EAGVTQSPTHLIKTRGQQATLRCSPISGHTSVYWYQQALGLGLQFLLWYDEGEERNRGNFPPRFSGRQFPNYSSELNVNALELEDSALYLCASSLEPYNQPQHFGDGTRLSIL.

The chain has TRBV3-1 (or the pseudogene TRBV3-2) and TRBJ2-1; 11 nucleotides line up with TRBD2. The CDR3 is made up of 18 amino acids. V gave up 4 bases and J gave up 1 base; unmatched junction bases: 9. CDR1 is LGHDT and CDR2 is YNNKEL in the germline V gene (reference sequence). Here the CDR3 reads CASSLPHGTSGSYNEQFF. CDR3 DNA: TGTGCCAGCAGCCTTCCACATGGGACTAGCGGATCCTACAATGAGCAGTTCTTC.

The J gene is TRBJ1-5, the V gene TRBV14, with 11 bases identical to TRBD1. Per germline, CDR1 SGHDN and CDR2 FVKESK. J gave up 3 bases and V 5 bases, and 12 bases lay outside the gene matches. The CDR3 is made up of 18 amino acids. CDR3 DNA: TGTGCCAGCAGCACCACCCCGGGACAGGGGGTTTACAATCAGCCCCAGCATTTT. Protein product: CASSTTPGQGVYNQPQHF.

This chain uses TRBV29-1 with TRBJ2-1, with 14 bases aligning to TRBD2. V lost 4 bases, J lost 5 bases, and 7 bases stayed unmatched. CDR1 SQVTM and CDR2 ANQGSEA come from the germline V gene. The CDR3 sequence is 16 residues long. The CDR3 spells CSVGGTSGGTHNEQFF. In DNA form, the CDR3 reads TGCAGCGTTGGGGGGACTAGCGGGGGCACCCACAATGAGCAGTTCTTC.

The chain carries TRBV5-1 and TRBJ1-6, with 8 bases that match TRBD1. Germline CDR1 is SGHRS and CDR2 is YFSETQ. V lost 1 base to trimming and J lost 8 bases; unmatched junction nucleotides: 11. CDR3 length equals 17 residues. Written as DNA, the CDR3 is TGCGCCAGCAGCTTGACGACAGGGGTGTTCAAAGATTCACCCCTCCACTTT. Its translation is CASSLTTGVFKDSPLHF.

The rearrangement links TRBV7-9 to TRBJ1-5; no clear D. Deletions cut 6 bases from V and 0 bases from J, with 21 bases between. Germline values: CDR1 SEHNR, CDR2 FQNEAQ (reference sequence). The CDR3 spans 18 residues. The CDR3 DNA reads TGTGCCAGCAGTTTTTCTGGAGCGGTGGGCTATAGCAATCAGCCCCAGCATTTT. It encodes CASSFSGAVGYSNQPQHF.

Concerning this clone: Within the sample, other DNA sequences also encode this same CDR3. The V and J genes are TRBV6-5 and TRBJ2-1, with D possibly matching TRBD1 (5 bases). Germline CDR1 is MNHEY and CDR2 is SVGAGI. Trimming pared 6 bases from V and 3 bases from J, leaving 9 bases between. CDR3 length equals 13 residues. The CDR3 nucleotides read TGTGCCAGCAGCCTGGGGCACTACAATGAGCAGTTCTTC. Translating gives CASSLGHYNEQFF.

The rearrangement joins TRBV5-1 to TRBJ2-7; 10 nucleotides line up with TRBD1. The V and J ends lost 4 bases and 4 bases, in that order; junction bases with no gene match: 5. Germline assignment: CDR1 SGHRS and CDR2 YFSETQ. This CDR3 is built from 14 residues. CDR3 DNA sequence: TGCGCCAGCAGCGGGGGGACAGGGGAGTACGAGCAGTACTTC. Its translation is CASSGGTGEYEQYF. The full variable domain, in which reference TRBV5-1 and TRBJ2-7 provide the parts outside the CDR3, is KAGVTQTPRYLIKTRGQQVTLSCSPISGHRSVSWYQQTPGQGLQFLFEYFSETQRNKGNFPGRFSGRQFSNSRSEMNVSTLELGDSALYLCASSGGTGEYEQYFGPGTRLTVT.

The chain joins TRBV7-9 to TRBJ2-7, with 11 bases lining up with TRBD2. The length of the CDR3 is 15 residues. Germline V CDR1 and CDR2: SEHNR, FQNEAQ (reference sequence). Unmatched junction bases numbered 10, after V lost 5 bases and J lost 7 bases. The CDR3 DNA reads as TGTGCCAGCAGCCCCACCCCACTAGCGGGGGCGGAGCAGTACTTC. Encoded protein: CASSPTPLAGAEQYF.

This rearrangement joins TRBV2 to TRBJ2-5; 9 nucleotides agree with TRBD2. The CDR3 is made up of 15 amino acids. Looked up from germline, CDR1 is SNHLY and CDR2 is FYNNEI. V lost 4 bases to trimming and J lost 5 bases; unmatched junction nucleotides: 8. The CDR3, as DNA: TGTGCCAGCAGTGGCGGGGGGGTGTTGTTGGAGACCCAGTACTTC. Translation gives CASSGGGVLLETQYF. Looking up the rest from reference TRBV2 and TRBJ2-5 gives the full variable domain: EPEVTQTPSHQVTQMGQEVILRCVPISNHLYFYWYRQILGQKVEFLVSFYNNEISEKSEIFDDQFSVERPDGSNFTLKIRSTKLEDSAMYFCASSGGGVLLETQYFGPGTRLLVL.

This chain connects TRBV10-3 to TRBJ1-3; TRBD1 matches 12 bases. Germline CDR1 ENHRY, CDR2 SYGVKD. The CDR3 extends over 17 amino acids. Germline trimming cut 10 bases from V and 0 bases from J; bases unmatched to any gene: 10. CDR3 residues: CATGGTGGASSGNTIYF. The CDR3 DNA sequence: TGTGCCACAGGGGGGACAGGGGGCGCCAGCTCTGGAAACACCATATATTTT.

This chain connects TRBV9 to TRBJ1-1, with a tentative D call TRBD1 (5 bases). The ends were cut back, 0 bases at V and 8 bases at J, with 14 bases in the middle. Looked up from germline, CDR1 is SGDLS and CDR2 is YYNGEE. CDR3 size: 14 residues. The CDR3 coding sequence is TGTGCCAGCAGCGTAGGGTCCAGGGTGCAGGAAGCTTTCTTT. As protein: CASSVGSRVQEAFF.

The chain couples TRBV30 to TRBJ2-7, with TRBD1 matching over 10 bases. V shed 7 bases and J 4 bases; nucleotides not matched to a gene: 1. CDR1 GTSNPN and CDR2 SVGIG come from the germline V gene (reference sequence). This CDR3 spans 11 amino acids. CDR3 region: CASDRGYEQYF. CDR3 nucleotides: TGTGCCTCGGACAGGGGGTACGAGCAGTACTTC.